What follows are 13 T cell receptor beta chains derived from one specimen sequenced in a study of blood T cells in healthy people across ages. A second PCR of roughly 7 to 11 cycles used a sample-barcoded 5' primer and a J-beta primer mix. TCRdb used MiXCR to reprocess the 5' RACE reads, holding one entry per CDR3 protein. The table includes fewer than 750,000 distinct CDR3 sequences, roughly 48% detected once. The sample was blood. Source of these receptors: an older man in good health.

The chain couples TRBV3-1 to TRBJ2-2; 7 bases match TRBD2. The CDR3 runs 14 residues. The V and J ends lost 0 bases and 8 bases, in that order; junction bases with no gene match: 3. Germline assignment: CDR1 LGHDT and CDR2 YNNKEL (reference sequence). The CDR3 reads CASSQDHSGGELFF. Written as DNA, the CDR3 is TGTGCCAGCAGCCAAGATCATAGCGGGGGGGAGCTGTTTTTT.

This clonotype has more than one count but fewer than ten. V usage is TRBV20-1 and J usage is TRBJ2-5; maybe TRBD2 (6 bases). The V end lost 7 bases, the J end lost 2 bases, and 8 bases lay between the germline ends. From germline, CDR1 is DFQATT and CDR2 SNEGSKA (reference sequence). The CDR3 is made up of 11 amino acids. CDR3 protein: CSGREQETQYF. CDR3 DNA: TGCAGTGGGCGGGAACAAGAGACCCAGTACTTC.

The chain recombines TRBV6-6 with TRBJ1-6, with D perhaps matching TRBD1 (6 bases). The CDR3 is 16 amino acids. V was cut by 4 bases and J by 6 bases, with 16 bases left in between. CDR1 MNHNY and CDR2 SVGAGI come from the germline V gene (reference sequence). In DNA form, the CDR3 reads TGTGCCAGCAGTTCTACCAGACAGGTTACTAATTCACCCCTCCACTTT. Protein product: CASSSTRQVTNSPLHF.

V is TRBV6-6 and J is TRBJ1-4, with TRBD1 matching over 7 bases. The CDR3 length is 15 residues. V was pared by 6 bases and J by 7 bases, with 11 bases of the junction left unmatched. The germline V gene encodes CDR1 MNHNY and CDR2 SVGAGI (reference sequence). CDR3 sequence: CASRAYWDSVEKLFF. The CDR3 bases are TGTGCCAGCAGAGCATACTGGGACAGTGTTGAAAAACTGTTTTTT.

The chain joins TRBV27 to TRBJ1-2; D not resolved. V gave up 0 bases and J gave up 8 bases, with 13 bases separating them. The germline V gene has CDR1 MNHEY and CDR2 SMNVEV (reference sequence). This CDR3 contains 14 residues. CDR3 DNA sequence: TGTGCCAGCAGTTTATCGGCAGGTATTGGGGGCTACACCTTC. Its protein product is CASSLSAGIGGYTF.

The rearrangement links TRBV4-3 to TRBJ2-5; a possible D gene is TRBD1 (6 bases). The J call may not be correct, given that the DNA end is closer to TRBJ2-7. CDR3 size: 13 residues. CDR1 and CDR2 from the germline V gene are LGHNA and YSLEER. The CDR3 region is CASSHHRDYEQYF. DNA of the CDR3: TGCGCCAGCAGCCACCACAGGGATTACGAGCAGTACTTC.

A few counts support this clonotype. This sequence joins TRBV20-1 and TRBJ1-5; D is undetermined. CDR1 is DFQATT, CDR2 SNEGSKA, per germline (reference sequence). V gave up 6 bases and J gave up 6 bases, with 18 bases separating them. The CDR3 runs 14 residues. The CDR3 sequence is CSANAGSRGQPQHF. DNA for the CDR3: TGCAGTGCCAACGCCGGGAGCCGGGGTCAGCCCCAGCATTTT.

V and J are TRBV11-2 and TRBJ2-3; D may be TRBD1 (6 bases). Per germline, CDR1 SGHAT and CDR2 FQNNGV. Trimming stripped 6 bases from V and 1 base from J, with 14 bases between. The CDR3 is made up of 15 amino acids. The CDR3 bases are TGTGCCAGCAGTGCTGGGACACCAGGCACAGATACGCAGTATTTT. Amino acid sequence: CASSAGTPGTDTQYF. The full variable domain, rest sourced from reference TRBV11-2 and TRBJ2-3, is EAGVAQSPRYKIIEKRQSVAFWCNPISGHATLYWYQQILGQGPKLLIQFQNNGVVDDSQLPKDRFSAERLKGVDSTLKIQPAKLEDSAVYLCASSAGTPGTDTQYFGPGTRLTVL.

This clonotype occurred a few times. This chain connects TRBV29-1 to TRBJ2-1; D remains ambiguous. Germline V gene lookup returns CDR1 SQVTM and CDR2 ANQGSEA. This CDR3 contains 11 residues. The ends were cut back, 4 bases at V and 8 bases at J, with 9 bases in the middle. Here the CDR3 DNA reads TGCAGCGTTGGAGGTGTGGATGAGCAGTTCTTC. This translates into CSVGGVDEQFF.

The chain combines TRBV6-2 or TRBV6-3 with TRBJ1-6; D remains ambiguous. CDR1 and CDR2 (germline): MNHEY, SVGEGT. Deletions cut 2 bases from V and 5 bases from J, with 7 bases between. This CDR3 has 14 residues. DNA of the CDR3: TGTGCCAGCAGTTACGGGCAGGATAATTCACCCCTCCACTTT. It encodes CASSYGQDNSPLHF.

In its sample, this clonotype was seen once. The chain recombines TRBV7-9 with TRBJ2-2; D could derive from TRBD1 or TRBD2 (5 bases each). V lost 3 bases to trimming and J lost 14 bases, with 13 bases between them. CDR3 length: 12 amino acids. Germline V lookup: CDR1 SEHNR, CDR2 FQNEAQ (reference sequence). CDR3 residues: CASSLGPGSLFF. The DNA for the CDR3 is TGTGCCAGCAGCTTGGGGCCAGGGAGTCTGTTTTTT. Filled out from reference TRBV7-9 and TRBJ2-2, the complete variable domain reads DTGVSQNPRHKITKRGQNVTFRCDPISEHNRLYWYRQTLGQGPEFLTYFQNEAQLEKSRLLSDRFSAERPKGSFSTLEIQRTEQGDSAMYLCASSLGPGSLFFGEGSRLTVL.

The chain recombines TRBV4-3 with TRBJ1-2; possibly TRBD1 for D (5 bases). Germline V CDR1 and CDR2: LGHNA, YSLEER. The CDR3 loop spans 15 amino acids. The V end lost 1 base, the J end lost 8 bases, and 17 bases lay between the germline ends. CDR3 nucleotides: TGCGCCAGCAGCCAAGGGCGAGGGGAAATCGGGGGCTACACCTTC. It translates to CASSQGRGEIGGYTF.

Turning to this clonotype: At one boundary the junction diverges from the germline segment, which might be a read error. This chain uses TRBV6-5 with TRBJ1-1; 7 positions match TRBD1. The CDR3 totals 15 residues. Germline loops: CDR1 MNHEY, CDR2 SVGAGI. The CDR3 DNA follows: TGTGCTAGCAGTTACTTCGCCCAGGGGGGCACTGAAGCTTTCTTT. It yields the protein CASSYFAQGGTEAFF.